This TCR beta chain stems from a study of T cell repertoires in cytomegalovirus infection. Study overall: A matching HLA type, together with CMV infection, was signaled by public TCR beta signatures.

General study findings and limits: Cumulative public TCR beta family frequency identified carriers of CMV plus the relevant HLA.

One entry per CDR3 protein, called by TCRdb with MiXCR from the reads. Counted here are some 220,000 distinct CDR3 sequences, 35% to 45% occurring once; the ten biggest clones make up around 64%. In the case of this clonotype: Its antigen is still unknown.

Here the sequenced sample was CD8+ T cells from cultured PBMCs, taken from culture after CMV antigen stimulation. The receptor was derived from a human donor in good health (CMV status not recorded). Some clones in this sample may be carry-over from other donors' samples.

CDR3 sequence: CASSFGLRFGVSGNTIYF. In DNA form, the CDR3 reads TGTGCCAGCAGTTTCGGTCTGAGATTCGGGGTCTCCGGAAACACCATATATTTT. The rearrangement joins TRBV27 to TRBJ1-3; D remains ambiguous. V gave up 3 bases and J gave up 4 bases, with 22 bases separating them. Germline CDR1 MNHEY, CDR2 SMNVEV (reference sequence). The CDR3 consists of 18 residues.